A single sample gave rise to the 23 T cell receptor beta chains below, sequenced in a study of T and B cells in COVID-19 patients (dated by TCRdb to the early 2020s). Sequenced on an Illumina MiSeq. Multiplex PCR with BIOMED2 TRB-A/B primer pools was used to amplify TRB rearrangements. TCRdb itself trimmed the public reads at Q25 with fastp, ran MiXCR and retained productive beta chains. CDR3 protein duplicates are merged, each entry listing the most common genes and DNA. This sample gives approximately 26,000 distinct CDR3 sequences in total; approximately 29% of them show up just once. The ten largest clones capture 1.5% to 2% of the sample. Genomic DNA extracted from blood was used in amounts of 250-500 ng for amplification of TRB repertoires. Source material: blood. These receptors originate from a human donor who had recovered from COVID-19.

By frequency in the sample, this clonotype is medium-sized (0.01 to 0.1%). This chain connects TRBV19 to TRBJ2-5; D might be TRBD1 or TRBD2, each matching 5 bases. This CDR3 comprises 15 residues. Trimming took 3 bases from V and 3 from J, leaving 14 bases between them. From germline, CDR1 is LNHDA and CDR2 SQIVND (reference sequence). In nucleotides, the CDR3 is TGTGCCAGTAGTATCGACTTGGTGGGGGAAGAGACCCAGTACTTC. Its protein product is CASSIDLVGEETQYF.

For this clonotype: One junction end does not reproduce the germline sequence, and a read error may be involved. The V gene is TRBV5-6, the J gene TRBJ1-4, with a weak D call TRBD1 (6 bases). From germline, CDR1 is SGHDT and CDR2 YYEEEE. The CDR3 runs 16 residues. CDR3 nucleotide sequence: TGTGCCAGCATCTTGGCTAGGGGGACGACTAATGAAAAACTGTTTTTT. Translated, it gives CASILARGTTNEKLFF.

This clonotype is classed as medium-sized. The V gene is TRBV29-1, the J gene TRBJ1-2; TRBD1 matches at 9 bases. CDR3 length equals 16 residues. The germline gives CDR1 SQVTM, CDR2 ANQGSEA. The junction had 7 bases not matched to a gene; V was cut back by 1 base and J by 1 base. DNA of the CDR3: TGCAGCGTTGAAGCATGGGGGGACAGGGATAACTATGGCTACACCTTC. Translation: CSVEAWGDRDNYGYTF.

This clonotype has just a few counts. The chain employs TRBV6-1 and TRBJ2-7, with 7 bases lining up with TRBD2. Germline assignment: CDR1 MNHNS and CDR2 SASEGT. This CDR3 has 15 amino acids. The V and J ends lost 1 base and 2 bases, in that order; junction bases with no gene match: 5. The CDR3 here is CASSEGRGRPYEQYF. CDR3 nucleotide sequence: TGTGCCAGCAGTGAAGGGCGGGGGAGACCCTACGAGCAGTACTTC.

This clonotype was recorded many times. The chain is built from TRBV6-6 and TRBJ2-5; no definite D call. This CDR3 contains 11 residues. The germline V gene has CDR1 MNHNY and CDR2 SVGAGI (reference sequence). Trimming removed 3 bases at V and 4 bases at J, with 3 bases between. For the CDR3, the DNA is TGTGCCAGCAGTTATCGAGAGACCCAGTACTTC. It is translated as CASSYRETQYF.

This clonotype appeared many times. The V call is TRBV12-3 or TRBV12-4, the J call TRBJ2-5; TRBD2 might be the D (5 bases). The CDR3 loop spans 10 amino acids. Trimming cost V 8 bases and J 9 bases, with 10 bases left between them. The CDR3 DNA is TGTGCCAGCGGGAGAACGGCCCAGTACTTC. It is translated as CASGRTAQYF.

Judged by abundance, this clonotype is medium-sized. This sequence joins TRBV11-1 and TRBJ2-2, with D perhaps TRBD1 (6 bases). Germline CDR1 and CDR2: SGHAT and FQDESV (reference sequence). The V end was cut by 7 bases, the J end by 6 bases, with 15 bases between. The CDR3 sequence is 14 residues long. Here the CDR3 DNA reads TGTGCCAGCAACACAGGGTGGTTTTCCGGGGAGCTGTTTTTT. Its protein is CASNTGWFSGELFF.

By share, this clonotype counts as medium-sized (0.01 to 0.1%). The chain carries TRBV6-5 and TRBJ2-2, with 7 bases matching TRBD2. V shed 4 bases, J shed 4 bases, and the junction held 3 bases outside the gene matches. There are 14 residues in the CDR3. Germline loops: CDR1 MNHEY, CDR2 SVGAGI. The CDR3 DNA is TGTGCCAGCAGTTTGACTAGCAGCACCGGGGAGCTGTTTTTT. This sequence encodes CASSLTSSTGELFF.

In this sample, this clonotype is medium-sized (0.01 to 0.1%). The rearrangement links TRBV29-1 to TRBJ2-1; 8 bases align to TRBD1. The trim removed 7 bases at V and 5 bases at J, leaving 7 bases unmatched. This CDR3 contains 13 residues. Germline V gives CDR1 SQVTM, CDR2 ANQGSEA. CDR3 amino acids: CSAGPGQDNEQFF. The DNA for the CDR3 is TGCAGCGCTGGACCGGGACAGGACAATGAGCAGTTCTTC.

CDR3 coding DNA: TGCAGTGCTAACCCCGGGGAGCGGGTGGATAATGAGCAGTTCTTC. It encodes CSANPGERVDNEQFF. The chain uses TRBV20-1 and TRBJ2-1; possibly TRBD2 for D (6 bases). The CDR3 has 15 amino acids. CDR1 and CDR2 from the germline V gene are DFQATT and SNEGSKA (reference sequence). Trimming removed 4 bases from V and 7 bases from J, with 20 bases in between.

The gene calls are TRBV5-6 and TRBJ1-1; a possible D gene is TRBD1 (6 bases). V lost 0 bases, J lost 6 bases, and 12 bases lay in between. CDR1 and CDR2 from the germline V gene are SGHDT and YYEEEE. This CDR3 has 14 amino acids. CDR3 residues: CASSLGGRGAEAFF. CDR3 in DNA: TGTGCCAGCAGCTTGGGAGGCAGGGGTGCTGAAGCTTTCTTT. Drawing the rest from reference TRBV5-6 and TRBJ1-1, the complete variable domain is DAGVTQSPTHLIKTRGQQVTLRCSPKSGHDTVSWYQQALGQGPQFIFQYYEEEERQRGNFPDRFSGHQFPNYSSELNVNALLLGDSALYLCASSLGGRGAEAFFGQGTRLTVV.

J is TRBJ2-1 and V is TRBV6-2 or TRBV6-3; D uncertain. There are 15 residues in the CDR3. V was trimmed by 0 bases and J by 2 bases, leaving 8 bases between them. Germline V gene sequence: CDR1 MNHEY, CDR2 SVGEGT. CDR3: CASSYSFAAYNEQFF. The CDR3 DNA is TGTGCCAGCAGTTACTCTTTTGCCGCCTACAATGAGCAGTTCTTC.

This clonotype was counted only a few times. The gene calls are TRBV6-5 and TRBJ2-3; TRBD2 might be the D (6 bases). V was clipped by 2 bases and J by 4 bases, with 19 bases between them. Germline lookup yields CDR1 MNHEY and CDR2 SVGAGI. The CDR3 length is 17 residues. CDR3 sequence: CASSYGGRGSTADTQYF. The DNA for the CDR3 is TGTGCCAGCAGTTACGGGGGTCGGGGGAGTACGGCAGATACGCAGTATTTT.

This chain uses TRBV20-1 with TRBJ1-2, with a weak D call TRBD1 (5 bases). The CDR3 spans 11 residues. Germline CDR1 is DFQATT and CDR2 is SNEGSKA (reference sequence). The germline V and J ends were trimmed by 3 bases and 3 bases, with 5 bases remaining between them. The CDR3 loop reads CSARGDYGYTF. Here the CDR3 DNA reads TGCAGTGCTAGGGGGGACTATGGCTACACCTTC.

V and J are TRBV7-6 and TRBJ2-7; TRBD1 agrees at 8 bases. This CDR3 is built from 15 residues. In germline, CDR1 is SGHVS, CDR2 FNYEAQ. V lost 4 bases and J lost 4; bases outside the gene matches: 9. The CDR3: CASSSFGTGGYEQYF. CDR3 DNA: TGTGCCAGCAGCTCGTTCGGGACAGGCGGATACGAGCAGTACTTC.

By share, this clonotype counts as medium-sized (0.01 to 0.1%). The rearrangement links TRBV6-5 to TRBJ2-6; D possibly matches TRBD1 or TRBD2 (5 bases each). The germline gives CDR1 MNHEY, CDR2 SVGAGI. CDR3 length equals 15 residues. Trimming shortened V by 6 bases and J by 5 bases, and 14 bases separated the two germline ends. As DNA, the CDR3 is TGTGCCAGCAGGCCCGGGGCGCCGTGGGCCAACGTCCTGACTTTC. Its translation is CASRPGAPWANVLTF.

This clonotype occurred once. A read error may be the cause here, since a much bigger clone is one base away. The rearrangement uses TRBV12-3 or TRBV12-4 and TRBJ2-5, with 7 bases identical to TRBD2. With 11 bases clipped from V and 1 base from J, the junction kept 10 bases outside the gene matches. CDR3 length: 14 amino acids. The CDR3 DNA reads TGTGCCTCACGGGGGGTAGGTTGCCAAGAGACCCAGTACTTC. Protein sequence: CASRGVGCQETQYF.

The chain is built from TRBV6-6 and TRBJ2-7; no reliable D call. Germline values: CDR1 MNHNY, CDR2 SVGAGI (reference sequence). This CDR3 has 14 residues. V lost 4 bases, J lost 2 bases, and 12 bases lay in between. CDR3 sequence: CASSLPIRPYEQYF. The CDR3 coding sequence is TGTGCCAGCAGTTTGCCCATCCGGCCCTACGAGCAGTACTTC.

This clonotype was observed a handful of times. The chain couples TRBV12-3 or TRBV12-4 to TRBJ2-5; 15 bases align to TRBD2. The ends lost 3 bases at V and 2 bases at J; junction bases unmatched: 1. The CDR3 loop spans 16 amino acids. The CDR3 region has the DNA TGTGCCAGCAGTTTGGGACTAGCGGGGGGTCAAGAGACCCAGTACTTC. Translating it yields CASSLGLAGGQETQYF.

A few counts support this clonotype. The gene calls are TRBV20-1 and TRBJ2-3; D is unresolved. CDR1 and CDR2 from the germline V gene are DFQATT and SNEGSKA (reference sequence). Trimming took 3 bases from V and 5 from J, leaving 3 bases between them. The CDR3 runs 10 residues. Written as DNA, the CDR3 is TGCAGTGCTAGTGTAGATACGCAGTATTTT. Amino acids: CSASVDTQYF.

The chain couples TRBV20-1 to TRBJ2-7, with D unclear. The germline V gene has CDR1 DFQATT and CDR2 SNEGSKA (reference sequence). Trimming shortened V by 6 bases and J by 6 bases, and 15 bases separated the two germline ends. The CDR3 spans 12 residues. The CDR3 loop is CSASNDWLEQYF. Written as DNA, the CDR3 is TGCAGTGCGTCGAACGACTGGCTCGAGCAGTACTTC.

Sample share makes this clonotype medium-sized. The chain combines TRBV19 with TRBJ2-7; possibly TRBD1 for D (6 bases). The CDR3 runs to 13 residues. The germline V and J ends were trimmed by 6 bases and 6 bases, with 15 bases remaining between them. CDR1 is LNHDA, CDR2 SQIVND, per germline (reference sequence). The CDR3 protein is CASSYRDTSEQYF. The CDR3, as DNA: TGTGCCAGTAGCTACCGGGACACCTCCGAGCAGTACTTC.

This clonotype was picked up a small number of times. V and J are TRBV27 and TRBJ1-5; 7 bases are a match to TRBD1. Looked up from germline, CDR1 is MNHEY and CDR2 is SMNVEV (reference sequence). CDR3 length: 15 amino acids. Trimming took 5 bases from V and 4 from J; bases not matched to a gene: 8. CDR3 sequence: CASSRQTGFNQPQHF. CDR3 DNA sequence: TGTGCCAGCAGTAGACAGACAGGGTTTAATCAGCCCCAGCATTTT.